This T cell receptor (beta chain) is from a study of cytomegalovirus exposure and HLA in healthy donors. General study points: It was in a later analysis that TCR association rates were seen to vary by HLA locus, highest for DRB1 and lowest for HLA-C.

As regards this clone: As yet, its antigen is unknown.

Use of 60 Vbeta and 13 Jbeta primers characterized the PCR. Using immunoSEQ multiplex PCR, the repertoire was profiled, and TCRdb retains in-frame clones only, with some absent. Here the sample spans about 120,000 clones, over 65% being singletons. Trimming cost V 4 bases and J 7 bases, with 17 bases left between them. Looked up from germline, CDR1 is SGHNT and CDR2 is YYREEE (reference sequence). This CDR3 comprises 14 residues. Material for sequencing was PBMCs. The rearrangement uses TRBV5-4 and TRBJ1-2; D might be TRBD1 (6 bases). The clonotype was recovered from a woman aged 25 to 39 in good health and CMV-seropositive. The CDR3: CASSNGQRSVGYTF. The CDR3 DNA reads TGTGCCAGCAGCAACGGACAGAGATCGGTTGGCTACACCTTC. The full variable domain, rest sourced from reference TRBV5-4 and TRBJ1-2, is ETGVTQSPTHLIKTRGQQVTLRCSSQSGHNTVSWYQQALGQGPQFIFQYYREEENGRGNFPPRFSGLQFPNYSSELNVNALELDDSALYLCASSNGQRSVGYTFGSGTRLTVV.